The sequence of this T cell receptor (beta chain) was determined in a study of PD-1 blockade in classical Hodgkin lymphoma. In the study overall: Every 2 weeks, patients had 3 mg/kg nivolumab intravenously.

CDR1 is SGDLS and CDR2 is YYNGEE in the germline V gene. The V gene lost 0 bases and the J gene lost 2 bases, with 13 bases spanning the gap. The CDR3 is made up of 16 amino acids. The study, taken as a whole, reports: Significant TCR diversity gains by C4D1 occurred in CD4+ but not CD8+ cells. Patients who responded completely had about the same baseline diversity as newly diagnosed patients. Later analyses included only patients treated at least 1 year post-ASCT.

The assay was immunoSEQ multiplex PCR, and TCRdb's table has in-frame clones only and misses some. The sample carries tens of thousands of clones, approximately 89% recorded once. Following autologous stem cell transplantation, relapse occurred in every patient, and exposure to brentuximab vedotin varied. Of note for this clone: The target antigen is unknown.

This receptor was identified in a human donor with classical Hodgkin lymphoma. The source was peripheral blood mononuclear cells (PBMCs), collected before the second cycle of nivolumab. The chain is built from TRBV9 and TRBJ2-3; D tentatively fits TRBD1 or TRBD2 (6 bases each). The CDR3 DNA reads TGTGCCAGCAGCGTAGGGGTCGGGGGCTACACAGATACGCAGTATTTT. Translation gives CASSVGVGGYTDTQYF.